A selection of T cell receptor beta chains follows, all from one sample in a study of blood T cell repertoires in COVID-19. This table comes from immunoSEQ multiplex PCR, and its TCRdb copy is limited to in-frame clones, with some not included. The sample yields around 55,000 clones, roughly 87% seen once. Sample: peripheral blood. Receptors originate from a man aged 35-49 years with COVID-19, enrolled during active disease. CDR3s include the opening cysteine and the closing phenylalanine or tryptophan. Fields, in order: D gene, clone size, V gene, J gene, CDR3 protein, CDR3 DNA. D genes are given only for firm matches. The size entry is marked missing in some rows and otherwise reads once, few, many or a size class.

>-|-|TRBV10-1|TRBJ1-2
CASSESGRGGYTF
TGCGCCAGCAGTGAGTCTGGCCGCGGGGGCTACACCTTC
>TRBD1|-|TRBV6-2/TRBV6-3|TRBJ1-2
CASSYPLRDSGGYTF
TGTGCCAGCAGTTACCCCCTCCGGGACAGCGGAGGCTACACCTTC
>-|-|TRBV2|TRBJ1-6
CASSVMAEDSPLHF
TGTGCCAGCAGTGTAATGGCAGAAGATTCACCCCTCCACTTT
>-|once|TRBV2|TRBJ2-5
CASSVWRQETQYF
TGTGCCAGCAGTGTATGGCGGCAGGAGACCCAGTACTTC
>-|-|TRBV5-1|TRBJ1-4
CASSLEGVGEKLFF
TGCGCCAGCAGCTTGGAAGGGGTGGGTGAAAAACTGTTTTTT
>-|-|TRBV11-2|TRBJ2-7
CASRDGADRIHEQYF
TGTGCCAGCAGGGACGGAGCGGACAGAATTCACGAGCAGTACTTC
>-|-|TRBV29-1|TRBJ1-1
CSVFGGEGNTEAFF
TGCAGCGTTTTTGGAGGGGAAGGGAACACTGAAGCTTTCTTT
>-|-|TRBV6-1|TRBJ2-1
CASSDWRGYNEQFF
TGTGCCAGCAGTGATTGGAGGGGTTACAATGAGCAGTTCTTC
>-|once|TRBV11-3|TRBJ2-7
CASSSRGSSYEQYF
TGTGCCAGCAGCTCCCGGGGGAGCTCCTACGAGCAGTACTTC
>TRBD2|-|TRBV7-7|TRBJ2-5
CASSKGLAGVEETQYF
TGTGCCAGCAGCAAGGGACTAGCGGGAGTTGAGGAGACCCAGTACTTC
>TRBD2|-|TRBV3-1/TRBV3-2|TRBJ2-5
CASSQRGLAGKETQYF
TGTGCCAGCAGCCAACGGGGGCTAGCGGGGAAAGAGACCCAGTACTTC
>-|-|TRBV11-2|TRBJ1-3
CASSLGGGAGNTIYF
TGTGCCAGCAGCTTAGGAGGGGGGGCTGGAAACACCATATATTTT
>-|once|TRBV1|TRBJ2-7
CTSSQPRGDRSYEQYF
TGCACCAGCAGCCAACCCAGGGGGGACAGAAGCTACGAGCAGTACTTC
>TRBD2|-|TRBV28|TRBJ2-7
CASQQPTGTSGSGYEQYF
TGTGCCAGCCAGCAGCCGACCGGGACTAGCGGGAGTGGTTACGAGCAGTACTTC
>-|-|TRBV6-1|TRBJ1-6
CASRESGYAPLHF
TGTGCCAGCCGTGAGTCGGGGTATGCACCCCTCCACTTT
>TRBD2|-|TRBV14|TRBJ2-5
CASSQDLWTSGGPYQETQYF
TGTGCCAGCAGCCAAGATCTTTGGACTAGCGGGGGACCGTACCAAGAGACCCAGTACTTC
>-|-|TRBV6-5|TRBJ1-5
CASSDRTNQPQHF
TGTGCCAGCAGCGACAGAACTAATCAGCCCCAGCATTTT
>-|-|TRBV10-3|TRBJ2-7
CAISEPDGTYEQYF
TGTGCCATCAGTGAGCCGGACGGGACCTACGAGCAGTACTTC
>TRBD2|-|TRBV3-1/TRBV3-2|TRBJ2-5
CASSQSPTSGGAGWRETQYF
TGTGCCAGCAGCCAAAGCCCCACCAGCGGGGGGGCCGGGTGGCGAGAGACCCAGTACTTC
>-|-|TRBV30|TRBJ2-7
CAWSGRSRDEQYF
TGTGCCTGGAGTGGTAGATCACGGGACGAGCAGTACTTC
>-|-|TRBV4-2|TRBJ2-1
CASSITGSGNEQFF
TGTGCCAGCAGCATCACGGGGTCCGGCAATGAGCAGTTCTTC
>-|-|TRBV30|TRBJ1-2
CASTDVGGNYGYTF
TGTGCCTCCACTGATGTGGGGGGGAACTATGGCTACACCTTC
>TRBD1|-|TRBV4-1|TRBJ1-6
CASSGTGAHNSPLHF
TGCGCCAGCAGCGGGACAGGGGCCCACAATTCACCCCTCCACTTT
>-|-|TRBV7-9|TRBJ1-1
CASSLGTGGAEAFF
TGTGCCAGCAGCTTAGGCACCGGGGGGGCTGAAGCTTTCTTT
>-|-|TRBV11-3|TRBJ2-3
CASSLMGAGDTQYF
TGTGCCAGCAGCTTAATGGGGGCAGGGGATACGCAGTATTTT
>-|-|TRBV4-1|TRBJ1-3
CASSQGWEGSGNTIYF
TGCGCCAGCAGCCAAGGTTGGGAGGGCTCTGGAAACACCATATATTTT
>-|-|TRBV12-3/TRBV12-4|TRBJ1-4
CASRTTGEKLFF
TGTGCCAGCAGGACGACAGGTGAAAAACTGTTTTTT
>TRBD1|-|TRBV7-8|TRBJ1-5
CASSVRQGRGGDQPQHF
TGTGCCAGCAGCGTAAGACAGGGGCGCGGTGGGGATCAGCCCCAGCATTTT
>-|-|TRBV28|TRBJ1-5
CASSLGSNQPQHF
TGTGCCAGCAGTTTAGGCAGCAATCAGCCCCAGCATTTT
>-|-|TRBV30|TRBJ1-6
CAWSWGGGRKDSPLHF
TGTGCCTGGAGTTGGGGGGGCGGAAGGAAAGATTCACCCCTCCACTTT
>TRBD2|-|TRBV9|TRBJ2-3
CASSVEELAGLDTQYF
TGTGCCAGCAGCGTAGAGGAACTAGCGGGATTGGATACGCAGTATTTT
>TRBD1|few|TRBV5-8|TRBJ2-7
CASNRGWLANEQYF
TGTGCCAGCAACAGGGGTTGGCTGGCGAACGAGCAGTACTTC
>-|once|TRBV7-3|TRBJ1-1
CASSLDGMNTEAFF
TGTGCCAGCAGCTTGGACGGGATGAACACTGAAGCTTTCTTT
>-|-|TRBV19|TRBJ2-1
CASSMRLSSYNEQFF
TGTGCCAGTAGTATGAGGTTGAGCTCCTACAATGAGCAGTTCTTC
>TRBD1|-|TRBV24-1|TRBJ2-2
CATSDPLTGANTGELFF
TGTGCCACCAGTGATCCGTTGACAGGGGCGAACACCGGGGAGCTGTTTTTT
>-|once|TRBV29-1|TRBJ1-1
CSVEVAGHRNTEAFF
TGCAGCGTTGAGGTAGCGGGACACCGAAACACTGAAGCTTTCTTT
>-|-|TRBV24-1|TRBJ2-4
CATKDYKNIQYF
TGTGCCACCAAGGACTACAAAAACATTCAGTACTTC
>-|once|TRBV7-4|TRBJ1-3
CASSLVGDGAGNTIYF
TGTGCCAGCAGCTTAGTAGGGGATGGAGCTGGAAACACCATATATTTT
>TRBD1|-|TRBV4-2|TRBJ1-1
CASSQDSAGGMNTEAFF
TGTGCCAGCAGCCAAGATTCCGCAGGGGGGATGAACACTGAAGCTTTCTTT
>TRBD1|once|TRBV4-1|TRBJ2-5
CASSQAPGTVQETQYF
TGCGCCAGCAGCCAGGCACCCGGGACAGTACAAGAGACCCAGTACTTC
>-|once|TRBV4-1|TRBJ2-7
CASSQDTGSYEQYF
TGCGCCAGCAGCCAAGATACAGGGAGCTACGAGCAGTACTTC
>TRBD2|-|TRBV19|TRBJ2-5
CASSTGTSGGETQYF
TGTGCCAGTAGTACTGGGACTAGCGGAGGAGAGACCCAGTACTTC
>-|-|TRBV28|TRBJ1-2
CASSSGQYYGYTF
TGTGCCAGCAGCTCTGGACAGTACTATGGCTACACCTTC
>TRBD2|once|TRBV28|TRBJ2-3
CASRGSGGHTDTQYF
TGTGCCAGCCGTGGAAGCGGGGGCCACACAGATACGCAGTATTTT
>TRBD1|-|TRBV11-3|TRBJ1-2
CASSFDRGENGYTF
TGTGCCAGCAGCTTTGACAGGGGAGAGAATGGCTACACCTTC
>-|-|TRBV13|TRBJ2-1
CASSKGFGQFF
TGTGCCAGCAGCAAGGGGTTTGGGCAGTTCTTC
>TRBD1|-|TRBV5-1|TRBJ2-2
CASSWTGKNTGELFF
TGCGCCAGCAGCTGGACAGGGAAGAACACCGGGGAGCTGTTTTTT
>TRBD1|-|TRBV2|TRBJ1-1
CASKTGTVNTEAFF
TGTGCCAGCAAGACCGGGACAGTGAACACTGAAGCTTTCTTT
>-|-|TRBV27|TRBJ2-3
CASSLGTDTQYF
TGTGCCAGCAGTCTCGGCACAGATACGCAGTATTTT
>TRBD2|-|TRBV6-5|TRBJ2-5
CASTSSGGGETQYF
TGTGCCAGCACCAGTAGCGGGGGGGGAGAGACCCAGTACTTC
>-|-|TRBV1|TRBJ1-5
CTSSQDVAGQPQHF
TGCACCAGCAGCCAAGATGTGGCGGGTCAGCCCCAGCATTTT
>-|-|TRBV5-6|TRBJ2-7
CASSPAYEQYF
TGTGCCAGCAGCCCAGCCTACGAGCAGTACTTC
>TRBD1|-|TRBV10-2|TRBJ1-5
CASSDRVSNQPQHF
TGCGCCAGCTCAGACAGGGTAAGCAATCAGCCCCAGCATTTT
>-|-|TRBV29-1|TRBJ1-2
CSVRADYGYTF
TGCAGCGTCAGGGCGGACTATGGCTACACCTTC
>-|-|TRBV7-8|TRBJ2-2
CASSFGPVGELFF
TGTGCCAGCAGCTTTGGGCCGGTCGGGGAGCTGTTTTTT
>TRBD2|-|TRBV13|TRBJ2-7
CASSLVSPAGEGWEQYF
TGTGCCAGCAGCTTAGTGAGCCCTGCGGGAGAGGGATGGGAGCAGTACTTC
>TRBD2|-|TRBV7-3|TRBJ2-5
CASSSNNRGPGLAGGQETQYF
TGTGCCAGCAGCTCCAATAACAGGGGGCCGGGACTAGCGGGAGGCCAAGAGACCCAGTACTTC
>TRBD2|many|TRBV9|TRBJ2-7
CASSPNAGGSYEQYF
TGTGCCAGCAGCCCCAACGCGGGGGGCTCCTACGAGCAGTACTTC
>-|-|TRBV7-2|TRBJ2-7
CASSTSSYEQYF
TGTGCCAGCAGCACTAGCTCCTACGAGCAGTACTTC